Following are 24 T cell receptor beta chains from one sample sequenced in a study of shared clonotypes between healthy human individuals. The protocol was immunoSEQ multiplex PCR, while the TCRdb copy is restricted to in-frame clones and leaves out a portion. This sample has about 2.1 million clones, with just under 95% found just once. Selected positively for CCR7 and CD45RO-negative, naive CD8 cells excluded terminally differentiated effector memory CD45RA+ cells. Sequencing was performed on naive CD8+ T cells from PBMCs. All receptors come from a man younger than 30 in good health. Some clones in this sample may be carry-over from other donors' samples.

The chain has TRBV2 and TRBJ2-7; D tentatively reads TRBD1 or TRBD2 (5 bases each). The CDR3 spans 15 residues. Deletions cut 3 bases from V and 0 bases from J, with 12 bases between. Germline V lookup: CDR1 SNHLY, CDR2 FYNNEI. CDR3: CASSEGTESSYEQYF. The CDR3 nucleotides read TGTGCCAGCAGTGAGGGGACGGAGAGCTCCTACGAGCAGTACTTC.

The chain links TRBV29-1 to TRBJ1-1; 8 positions agree with TRBD1. The germline gives CDR1 SQVTM, CDR2 ANQGSEA. The length of the CDR3 is 15 residues. J was trimmed by 4 bases and V by 7 bases; bases with no gene match: 14. CDR3 in DNA: TGCAGCGGGATGGGGACAGGCGTCGGGGGCACTGAAGCTTTCTTT. Residues: CSGMGTGVGGTEAFF. Combining the CDR3 with reference TRBV29-1 and TRBJ1-1 gives the whole variable domain SAVISQKPSRDICQRGTSLTIQCQVDSQVTMMFWYRQQPGQSLTLIATANQGSEATYESGFVIDKFPISRPNLTFSTLTVSNMSPEDSSIYLCSGMGTGVGGTEAFFGQGTRLTVV.

This chain links TRBV13 with TRBJ2-7, with D unclear. Germline values: CDR1 PRHDT, CDR2 FYEKMQ (reference sequence). V dropped 3 bases and J dropped 0 bases, with 6 bases sitting between them. This CDR3 region has 13 residues. The CDR3 loop is CASSFFRSYEQYF. The CDR3 coding sequence is TGTGCCAGCAGCTTCTTCCGCTCCTACGAGCAGTACTTC.

Concerning this clone itself: This sample includes further DNA sequences coding for the same CDR3. The rearrangement uses TRBV11-2 and TRBJ2-7, with TRBD2 as a possible D gene (6 bases). Germline V lookup: CDR1 SGHAT, CDR2 FQNNGV. Trimming stripped 1 base from V and 4 bases from J, with 14 bases between. The CDR3 has 15 residues. CDR3 sequence: CASSLGAGIAYEQYF. For the CDR3, the DNA is TGTGCCAGCAGCTTAGGGGCGGGGATAGCTTACGAGCAGTACTTC.

The chain links TRBV29-1 to TRBJ1-4, with no clear D. This CDR3 is 12 amino acids long. Trimming left V 3 bases short and J 8 bases short, with 10 bases between. Looked up from germline, CDR1 is SQVTM and CDR2 is ANQGSEA. The DNA of the CDR3 is TGCAGCGTTGAGCTGGGTCGGGAAAAACTGTTTTTT. It encodes CSVELGREKLFF. The whole variable domain, remainder taken from reference TRBV29-1 and TRBJ1-4, is SAVISQKPSRDICQRGTSLTIQCQVDSQVTMMFWYRQQPGQSLTLIATANQGSEATYESGFVIDKFPISRPNLTFSTLTVSNMSPEDSSIYLCSVELGREKLFFGSGTQLSVL.

The table lists this clone with a count of one. The chain has TRBV7-9 and TRBJ2-7; 9 bases align to TRBD1. J gave up 3 bases and V 5 bases, and 5 bases lay outside the gene matches. In germline, CDR1 is SEHNR, CDR2 FQNEAQ (reference sequence). The CDR3 loop spans 14 amino acids. CDR3 sequence: CASSPTGGLYEQYF. Written as DNA, the CDR3 is TGTGCCAGCAGCCCGACAGGGGGTCTCTACGAGCAGTACTTC. The full variable domain, rest sourced from reference TRBV7-9 and TRBJ2-7, is DTGVSQNPRHKITKRGQNVTFRCDPISEHNRLYWYRQTLGQGPEFLTYFQNEAQLEKSRLLSDRFSAERPKGSFSTLEIQRTEQGDSAMYLCASSPTGGLYEQYFGPGTRLTVT.

For this clone: The sample contains more than one DNA sequence encoding this CDR3. The chain uses TRBV5-6 and TRBJ1-5; D is uncertain. The CDR3 length is 15 residues. Germline-derived CDR1 and CDR2 are SGHDT and YYEEEE. With 0 bases removed from V and 0 bases from J, the gap between germline ends came to 7 bases. CDR3 protein: CASSLGGYSNQPQHF. CDR3 DNA: TGTGCCAGCAGCTTGGGAGGATATAGCAATCAGCCCCAGCATTTT. The full variable domain, with the rest looked up from reference TRBV5-6 and TRBJ1-5, is DAGVTQSPTHLIKTRGQQVTLRCSPKSGHDTVSWYQQALGQGPQFIFQYYEEEERQRGNFPDRFSGHQFPNYSSELNVNALLLGDSALYLCASSLGGYSNQPQHFGDGTRLSIL.

The rearrangement uses TRBV7-9 and TRBJ1-2, with a possible D match to TRBD1 (6 bases). This CDR3 is 16 amino acids long. V was pared by 5 bases and J by 8 bases, with 24 bases between. The V gene's germline CDR1 is SEHNR and CDR2 FQNEAQ (reference sequence). As DNA, the CDR3 is TGTGCCAGCAGCCACCCTCGACAGGCCCAGGTGGGGGGCTACACCTTC. Protein product: CASSHPRQAQVGGYTF.

CDR3 protein: CASSGQVYRGYEQYF. The CDR3 DNA follows: TGTGCCAGCAGTGGACAGGTCTACCGCGGCTACGAGCAGTACTTC. The chain recombines TRBV2 with TRBJ2-7; D may be TRBD1 (6 bases). Germline V gene sequence: CDR1 SNHLY, CDR2 FYNNEI. Between the trimmed V and J ends, which lost 4 bases and 3 bases, there was a span of 16 bases. The length of the CDR3 is 15 residues.

A word on this clone: Other DNA sequences of this sample code for an identical CDR3. The chain recombines TRBV4-1 with TRBJ2-2; no clear D gene. The CDR3 runs 13 residues. V lost 1 base, J lost 6 bases, and 6 bases lay in between. Germline V gives CDR1 MGHRA, CDR2 YSYEKL. The CDR3 DNA follows: TGCGCCAGCAGCCAAGGGTTGGCCGGGGAGCTGTTTTTT. Protein sequence: CASSQGLAGELFF.

The chain combines TRBV19 with TRBJ2-1; D not certain. Trimming stripped 2 bases from V and 0 bases from J, with 8 bases between. Germline V lookup: CDR1 LNHDA, CDR2 SQIVND (reference sequence). The CDR3 has 15 residues. The CDR3 bases are TGTGCCAGTAGTATACCGAGAGACTCCTACAATGAGCAGTTCTTC. Its protein is CASSIPRDSYNEQFF.

The chain combines TRBV9 with TRBJ2-7; unclear D gene. The CDR3 length is 15 residues. Per germline, CDR1 SGDLS and CDR2 YYNGEE. V lost 0 bases, J lost 1 base, and 11 bases lay in between. The CDR3 DNA reads TGTGCCAGCAGCGTAGGTTGGGGTACTTCCTACGAGCAGTACTTC. Translating gives CASSVGWGTSYEQYF. The entire variable domain, with the rest obtained from reference TRBV9 and TRBJ2-7, is as follows: DSGVTQTPKHLITATGQRVTLRCSPRSGDLSVYWYQQSLDQGLQFLIQYYNGEERAKGNILERFSAQQFPDLHSELNLSSLELGDSALYFCASSVGWGTSYEQYFGPGTRLTVT.

The chain has TRBV6-4 and TRBJ1-5; 11 bases map to TRBD1. The V gene's germline CDR1 is MRHNA and CDR2 SNTAGT. J was trimmed by 0 bases and V by 0 bases; bases with no gene match: 4. The CDR3 is made up of 18 amino acids. The CDR3 nucleotides are TGTGCCAGCAGTGACTCCCGGGACAGGGGGGTTAGCAATCAGCCCCAGCATTTT. It codes for CASSDSRDRGVSNQPQHF.

The gene calls are TRBV27 and TRBJ2-5; the match to TRBD1 covers 7 bases. V shed 6 bases, J shed 4 bases, and the junction held 5 bases outside the gene matches. From germline, CDR1 is MNHEY and CDR2 SMNVEV (reference sequence). The CDR3 is 13 residues long. CDR3 protein: CASRPYRGETQYF. Written as DNA, the CDR3 is TGTGCCAGCAGACCATACAGGGGAGAGACCCAGTACTTC.

The chain joins TRBV5-8 to TRBJ1-1; D is uncertain. Trimming left V 3 bases short and J 7 bases short, with 10 bases between. The CDR3 extends over 12 amino acids. Per germline, CDR1 SGHTS and CDR2 YDEGEE. The CDR3 sequence is CASSYPSGEAFF. The CDR3 nucleotides read TGTGCCAGCAGCTACCCCTCGGGTGAAGCTTTCTTT. The full variable domain, with the rest looked up from reference TRBV5-8 and TRBJ1-1, is EAGVTQSPTHLIKTRGQQATLRCSPISGHTSVYWYQQALGLGLQFLLWYDEGEERNRGNFPPRFSGRQFPNYSSELNVNALELEDSALYLCASSYPSGEAFFGQGTRLTVV.

The chain recombines TRBV7-6 with TRBJ2-1, with D perhaps TRBD2 (5 bases). Germline V gene data show CDR1 as SGHVS and CDR2 as FNYEAQ. This CDR3 spans 18 amino acids. V lost 2 bases, J lost 0 bases, and 17 bases lay in between. CDR3 in amino acids: CASSLTAGSPSSYNEQFF. The DNA of the CDR3 is TGTGCCAGCAGCTTAACGGCGGGCTCTCCGAGCTCCTACAATGAGCAGTTCTTC.

The V gene is TRBV27, the J gene TRBJ2-1; D is possibly TRBD2 (6 bases). The CDR3 consists of 14 residues. CDR1 and CDR2 from the germline V gene are MNHEY and SMNVEV (reference sequence). The V gene lost 4 bases and the J gene lost 3 bases, with 10 bases spanning the gap. CDR3 coding DNA: TGTGCCAGCAGTTATGTGGGAGGCTACAATGAGCAGTTCTTC. This gives the protein CASSYVGGYNEQFF.

V usage is TRBV18 and J usage is TRBJ1-2; weak D call: TRBD1 (5 bases). Germline CDR1 KGHSH, CDR2 LQKENI. Deletions cut 3 bases from V and 6 bases from J, with 23 bases between. The CDR3 spans 17 residues. The CDR3 DNA is TGTGCCAGCTCACCTGAGAAGGGGATTCCTACCTACGATGGCTACACCTTC. Translated: CASSPEKGIPTYDGYTF.

This chain links TRBV6-1 with TRBJ1-1; no reliable D call. The ends were cut back, 6 bases at V and 2 bases at J, with 10 bases in the middle. Germline V gene data show CDR1 as MNHNS and CDR2 as SASEGT. CDR3 length: 13 amino acids. The CDR3 bases are TGTGCCAGCAGGTATGGGCTAAACACTGAAGCTTTCTTT. It is translated as CASRYGLNTEAFF.

V gene TRBV7-9 combines with J gene TRBJ2-7; 9 bases fit TRBD1. Germline values: CDR1 SEHNR, CDR2 FQNEAQ (reference sequence). J lost 1 base, V lost 4 bases, and 8 bases had no gene match. The CDR3 covers 16 residues. The CDR3 sequence is CASSSKDGTGSYEQYF. The CDR3 DNA follows: TGTGCCAGCAGCTCAAAAGACGGGACAGGGTCCTACGAGCAGTACTTC.

The chain recombines TRBV5-1 with TRBJ2-1; no reliable D call. The CDR3 runs 12 residues. The ends were cut back, 1 base at V and 15 bases at J, with 14 bases in the middle. The germline V gene has CDR1 SGHRS and CDR2 YFSETQ. The CDR3 DNA reads as TGCGCCAGCAGCTTGCTTAACGGAGATCGGTTCTTC. Its protein product is CASSLLNGDRFF.

The chain couples TRBV27 to TRBJ2-3; D is uncertain. Germline V CDR1 and CDR2: MNHEY, SMNVEV (reference sequence). This CDR3 is built from 14 residues. V lost 1 base and J lost 2, with 7 bases in between. The CDR3 region is CASSLFQATDTQYF. DNA for the CDR3: TGTGCCAGCAGTTTATTCCAGGCCACAGATACGCAGTATTTT.

This chain uses TRBV5-1 with TRBJ2-2, with 13 bases aligning to TRBD2. V lost 2 bases to trimming and J lost 6 bases; unmatched junction nucleotides: 4. Germline assignment: CDR1 SGHRS and CDR2 YFSETQ. The CDR3 loop spans 16 amino acids. The CDR3 region is CASSFRTSGRAGELFF. DNA of the CDR3: TGCGCCAGCAGCTTCCGAACTAGCGGGAGGGCCGGGGAGCTGTTTTTT.

This chain links TRBV27 with TRBJ2-1; 10 bases fit TRBD2. Germline lookup yields CDR1 MNHEY and CDR2 SMNVEV (reference sequence). The CDR3 totals 17 residues. J was trimmed by 5 bases and V by 4 bases; bases with no gene match: 11. CDR3 sequence reads: CASSSWSSGRNHNEQFF. DNA of the CDR3: TGTGCCAGCAGTTCCTGGAGTAGCGGGAGGAACCACAATGAGCAGTTCTTC.